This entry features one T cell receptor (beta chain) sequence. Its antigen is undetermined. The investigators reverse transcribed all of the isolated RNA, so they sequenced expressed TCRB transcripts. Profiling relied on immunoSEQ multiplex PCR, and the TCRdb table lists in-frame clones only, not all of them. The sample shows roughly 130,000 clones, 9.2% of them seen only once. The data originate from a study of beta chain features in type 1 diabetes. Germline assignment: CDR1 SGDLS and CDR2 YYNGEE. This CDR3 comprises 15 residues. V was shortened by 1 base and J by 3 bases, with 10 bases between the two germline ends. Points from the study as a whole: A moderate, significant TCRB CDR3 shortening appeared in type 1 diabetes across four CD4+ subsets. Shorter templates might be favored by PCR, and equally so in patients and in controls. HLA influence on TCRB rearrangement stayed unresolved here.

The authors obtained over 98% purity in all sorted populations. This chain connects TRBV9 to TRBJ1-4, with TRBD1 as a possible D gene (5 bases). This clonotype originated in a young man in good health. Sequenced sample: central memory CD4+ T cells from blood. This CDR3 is CASSVQGGSNEKLFF. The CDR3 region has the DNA TGTGCCAGCAGCGTACAGGGAGGGTCTAATGAAAAACTGTTTTTT.